One and the same sample provided the 10 T cell receptor beta chains below, sequenced in a study of Ad26.COV2.S vaccination and SARS-CoV-2 variants. Assay used: immunoSEQ multiplex PCR; TCRdb lists only in-frame clones, some missing. The data show around 400,000 clones, with 83% seen just once and roughly 7.4% held by the top ten. The treatment denotes: some 20 received Ad26.COV2.S at low or high dose, single or two shots; about 5 received placebo; per-sample allocation not given. The investigators took samples on day 63 after the first vaccine or placebo injection. The source was peripheral blood, collected in a trial of Ad26.COV2.S vaccine versus placebo. The receptors here all came from a person between 18 and 59 years old who received the Ad26.COV2.S COVID-19 vaccine or a placebo.

Of note for this clone: The same CDR3 also results from other DNA sequences found in this sample. This chain connects TRBV9 to TRBJ2-1, with D possibly being TRBD1 (6 bases). The CDR3 loop spans 15 amino acids. Per the germline V gene, CDR1 is SGDLS and CDR2 is YYNGEE. V lost 0 bases, J lost 1 base, and 8 bases lay in between. CDR3 protein: CASSVVGGSYNEQFF. DNA of the CDR3: TGTGCCAGCAGCGTAGTAGGGGGTTCCTACAATGAGCAGTTCTTC.

V gene TRBV12-3 or TRBV12-4 combines with J gene TRBJ2-3; perhaps TRBD1 as D (6 bases). V lost 5 bases and J 6 bases, leaving 12 bases between the germline ends. This CDR3 contains 13 residues. CDR3 in DNA: TGTGCCAGCAGTACCGGGACACCGGATACGCAGTATTTT. Protein: CASSTGTPDTQYF.

The chain employs TRBV9 and TRBJ1-1; D perhaps matches TRBD1 (5 bases). Germline CDR1 reads SGDLS; CDR2 reads YYNGEE. Trimming stripped 2 bases from V and 0 bases from J, with 14 bases between. The CDR3 contains 16 residues. The DNA of the CDR3 is TGTGCCAGCAGCGTTCTAATAGGGGTAGTGAACACTGAAGCTTTCTTT. This encodes CASSVLIGVVNTEAFF.

This clone was seen just once. The chain joins TRBV4-3 to TRBJ2-7, with 9 positions matching TRBD1. V was pared by 2 bases and J by 4 bases, with 3 bases of the junction left unmatched. Germline CDR1 and CDR2: LGHNA and YSLEER. This CDR3 contains 14 residues. The CDR3 protein is CASSQHRGLYEQYF. CDR3 nucleotides: TGCGCCAGCAGCCAACACAGGGGGCTATACGAGCAGTACTTC.

V is TRBV6-2 or TRBV6-3 and J is TRBJ2-1; maybe TRBD2 (6 bases). CDR3 length: 14 residues. The V and J ends lost 2 bases and 6 bases respectively, with 11 bases between them. CDR1 and CDR2 from the germline V gene are MNHEY and SVGEGT. In DNA form, the CDR3 reads TGTGCCAGCAGTTACCGCCGGGAGCCCAATGAGCAGTTCTTC. It translates to CASSYRREPNEQFF.

The chain is built from TRBV7-3 and TRBJ1-1; weak D call: TRBD1 (5 bases). The V end was cut by 3 bases, the J end by 3 bases, with 8 bases between. CDR3 length: 13 amino acids. CDR1 and CDR2 from the germline V gene are SGHTA and FQGTGA. In DNA form, the CDR3 reads TGTGCCAGCAGCTTCACGGGGGACACTGAAGCTTTCTTT. Translating gives CASSFTGDTEAFF. The full variable domain, completed using reference TRBV7-3 and TRBJ1-1, is GAGVSQTPSNKVTEKGKYVELRCDPISGHTALYWYRQSLGQGPEFLIYFQGTGAADDSGLPNDRFFAVRPEGSVSTLKIQRTERGDSAVYLCASSFTGDTEAFFGQGTRLTVV.

V usage is TRBV6-5 and J usage is TRBJ1-1; TRBD1 matches at 7 bases. V was pared by 6 bases and J by 0 bases, with 4 bases of the junction left unmatched. CDR1 and CDR2 from the germline V gene are MNHEY and SVGAGI. The CDR3 sequence is 14 residues long. The DNA for the CDR3 is TGTGCCAGCAGCCTGACAGGGATGAACACTGAAGCTTTCTTT. Protein: CASSLTGMNTEAFF.

The chain links TRBV5-1 to TRBJ1-4; 7 nucleotides match TRBD1. The CDR3 spans 14 residues. The germline gives CDR1 SGHRS, CDR2 YFSETQ. V shed 5 bases and J 8 bases; nucleotides not matched to a gene: 9. CDR3 nucleotide sequence: TGCGCCAGCAGTCTCACAGGGGCTGGAGAAAAACTGTTTTTT. Translation: CASSLTGAGEKLFF.

The chain joins TRBV5-1 to TRBJ1-2, with 11 positions matching TRBD1. Germline CDR1 is SGHRS and CDR2 is YFSETQ. V was clipped by 4 bases and J by 0 bases; unmatched bases: 8. The CDR3 has 17 residues. The DNA of the CDR3 is TGCGCCAGCAGCGTCGGGACAGGGGGTGAACCTAACTATGGCTACACCTTC. Translating gives CASSVGTGGEPNYGYTF.

The chain employs TRBV12-3 or TRBV12-4 and TRBJ1-1; no reliable D call. The CDR3 extends over 11 amino acids. V was cut by 3 bases and J by 9 bases, with 8 bases left in between. The CDR3: CASSFFGKAFF. CDR3 in DNA: TGTGCCAGCAGTTTTTTCGGGAAAGCTTTCTTT.